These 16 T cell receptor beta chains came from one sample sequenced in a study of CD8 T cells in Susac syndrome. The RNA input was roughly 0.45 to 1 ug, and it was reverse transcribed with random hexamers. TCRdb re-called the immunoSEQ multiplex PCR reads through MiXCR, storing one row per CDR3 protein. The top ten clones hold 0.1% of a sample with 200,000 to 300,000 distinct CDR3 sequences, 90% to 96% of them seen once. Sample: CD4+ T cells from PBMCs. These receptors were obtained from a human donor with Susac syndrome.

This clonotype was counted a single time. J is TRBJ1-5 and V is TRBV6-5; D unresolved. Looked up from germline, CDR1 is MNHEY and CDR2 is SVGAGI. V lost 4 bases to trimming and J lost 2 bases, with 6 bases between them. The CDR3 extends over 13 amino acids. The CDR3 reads CASSSRGNQPQHF. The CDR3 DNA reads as TGTGCCAGCAGTTCGAGAGGCAATCAGCCCCAGCATTTT.

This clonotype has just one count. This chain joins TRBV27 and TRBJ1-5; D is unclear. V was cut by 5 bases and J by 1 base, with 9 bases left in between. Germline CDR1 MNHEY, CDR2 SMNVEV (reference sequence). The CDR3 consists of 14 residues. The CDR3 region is CASSREMSNQPQHF. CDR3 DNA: TGTGCCAGCAGTAGGGAGATGAGCAATCAGCCCCAGCATTTT.

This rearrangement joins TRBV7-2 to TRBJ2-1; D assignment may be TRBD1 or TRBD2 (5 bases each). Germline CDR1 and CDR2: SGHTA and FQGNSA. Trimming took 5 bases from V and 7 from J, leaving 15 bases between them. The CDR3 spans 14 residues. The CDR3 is CASSVGPGGNEQFF. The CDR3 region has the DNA TGTGCCAGCAGCGTCGGGCCTGGGGGAAATGAGCAGTTCTTC.

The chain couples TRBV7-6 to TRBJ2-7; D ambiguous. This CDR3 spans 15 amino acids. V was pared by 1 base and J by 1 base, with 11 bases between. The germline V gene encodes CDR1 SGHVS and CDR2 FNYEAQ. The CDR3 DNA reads TGTGCCAGCAGCTTAGAGGACCGCACGTCCTACGAGCAGTACTTC. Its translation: CASSLEDRTSYEQYF.

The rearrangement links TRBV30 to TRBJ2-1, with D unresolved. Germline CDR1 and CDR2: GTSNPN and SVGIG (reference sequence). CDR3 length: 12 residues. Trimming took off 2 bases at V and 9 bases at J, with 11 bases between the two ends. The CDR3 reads CAWSKFMLEQFF. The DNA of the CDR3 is TGTGCCTGGAGTAAGTTTATGCTTGAGCAGTTCTTC.

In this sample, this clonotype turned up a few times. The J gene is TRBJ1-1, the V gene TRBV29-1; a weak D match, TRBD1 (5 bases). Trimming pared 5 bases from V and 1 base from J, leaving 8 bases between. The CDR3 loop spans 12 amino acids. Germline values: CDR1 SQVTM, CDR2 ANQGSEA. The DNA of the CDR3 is TGCAGCGTTACCACAGGGAACACTGAAGCTTTCTTT. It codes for CSVTTGNTEAFF.

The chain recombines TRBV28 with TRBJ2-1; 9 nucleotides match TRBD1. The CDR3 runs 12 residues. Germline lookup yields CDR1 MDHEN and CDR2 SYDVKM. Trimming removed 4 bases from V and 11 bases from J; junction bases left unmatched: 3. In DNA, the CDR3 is TGTGCCAGCAGTTGGGACAGGGACAAGCAGTTCTTC. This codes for CASSWDRDKQFF.

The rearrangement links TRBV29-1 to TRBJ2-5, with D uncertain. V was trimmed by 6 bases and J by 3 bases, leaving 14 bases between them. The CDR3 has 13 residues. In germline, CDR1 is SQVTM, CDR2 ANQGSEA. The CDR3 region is CSVARQLKETQYF. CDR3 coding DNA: TGCAGCGTGGCCCGGCAATTGAAAGAGACCCAGTACTTC.

DNA of the CDR3: TGTGCCAGCAGCCCCGTGGGAGGACGCTCCTACAATGAGCAGTTCTTC. Its translation: CASSPVGGRSYNEQFF. The chain carries TRBV7-9 and TRBJ2-1; the D gene is possibly TRBD2 (6 bases). Germline loops: CDR1 SEHNR, CDR2 FQNEAQ (reference sequence). The CDR3 totals 16 residues. The V and J ends lost 5 bases and 0 bases respectively, with 14 bases between them.

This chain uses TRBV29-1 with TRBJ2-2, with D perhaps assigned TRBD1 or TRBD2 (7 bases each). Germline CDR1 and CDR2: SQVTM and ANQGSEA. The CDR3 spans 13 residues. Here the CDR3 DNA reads TGCTCAGGGGGGGGGAAGAACACCGGGGAGCTGTTTTTT. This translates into CSGGGKNTGELFF.

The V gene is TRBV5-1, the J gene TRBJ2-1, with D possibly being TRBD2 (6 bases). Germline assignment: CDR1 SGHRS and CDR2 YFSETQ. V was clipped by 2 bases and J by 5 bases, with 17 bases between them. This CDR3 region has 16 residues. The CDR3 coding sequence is TGCGCCAGCAGCTTAGTGGGTAGCGGAGACCACAATGAGCAGTTCTTC. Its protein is CASSLVGSGDHNEQFF.

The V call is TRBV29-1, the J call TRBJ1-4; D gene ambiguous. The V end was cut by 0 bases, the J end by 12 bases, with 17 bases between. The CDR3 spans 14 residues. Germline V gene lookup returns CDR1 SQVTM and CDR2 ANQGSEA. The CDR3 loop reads CSVEDRTAGRELFF. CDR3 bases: TGCAGCGTTGAAGATAGGACGGCCGGAAGGGAACTGTTTTTT.

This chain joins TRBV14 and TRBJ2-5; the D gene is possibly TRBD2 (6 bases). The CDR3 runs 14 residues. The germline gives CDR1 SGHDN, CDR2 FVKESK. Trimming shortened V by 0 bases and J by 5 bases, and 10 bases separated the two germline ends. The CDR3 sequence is CASSQDTGEETQYF. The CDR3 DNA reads TGTGCCAGCAGCCAAGATACGGGGGAGGAGACCCAGTACTTC. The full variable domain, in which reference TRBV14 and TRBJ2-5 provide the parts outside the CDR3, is EAGVTQFPSHSVIEKGQTVTLRCDPISGHDNLYWYRRVMGKEIKFLLHFVKESKQDESGMPNNRFLAERTGGTYSTLKVQPAELEDSGVYFCASSQDTGEETQYFGPGTRLLVL.

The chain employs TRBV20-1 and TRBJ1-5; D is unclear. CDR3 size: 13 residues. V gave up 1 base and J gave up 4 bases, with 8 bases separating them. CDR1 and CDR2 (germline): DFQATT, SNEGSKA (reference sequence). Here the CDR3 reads CSARVSGNQPQHF. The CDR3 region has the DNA TGCAGTGCTAGAGTATCGGGGAATCAGCCCCAGCATTTT.

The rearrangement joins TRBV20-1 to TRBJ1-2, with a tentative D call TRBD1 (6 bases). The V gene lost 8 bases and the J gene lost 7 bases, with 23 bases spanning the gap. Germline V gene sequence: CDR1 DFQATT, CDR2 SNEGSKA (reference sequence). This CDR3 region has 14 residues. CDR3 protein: CSSSDTGGSVGYTF. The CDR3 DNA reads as TGCAGTAGCTCAGACACGGGGGGCTCTGTTGGCTACACCTTC.

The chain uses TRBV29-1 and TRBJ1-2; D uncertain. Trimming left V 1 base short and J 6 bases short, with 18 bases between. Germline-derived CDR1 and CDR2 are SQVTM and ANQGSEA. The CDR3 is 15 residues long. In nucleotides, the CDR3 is TGCAGCGTTGAAGTCCTCGGGCCCAATAGAAATGGCTACACCTTC. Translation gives CSVEVLGPNRNGYTF. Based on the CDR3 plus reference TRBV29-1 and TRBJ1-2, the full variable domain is SAVISQKPSRDICQRGTSLTIQCQVDSQVTMMFWYRQQPGQSLTLIATANQGSEATYESGFVIDKFPISRPNLTFSTLTVSNMSPEDSSIYLCSVEVLGPNRNGYTFGSGTRLTVV.